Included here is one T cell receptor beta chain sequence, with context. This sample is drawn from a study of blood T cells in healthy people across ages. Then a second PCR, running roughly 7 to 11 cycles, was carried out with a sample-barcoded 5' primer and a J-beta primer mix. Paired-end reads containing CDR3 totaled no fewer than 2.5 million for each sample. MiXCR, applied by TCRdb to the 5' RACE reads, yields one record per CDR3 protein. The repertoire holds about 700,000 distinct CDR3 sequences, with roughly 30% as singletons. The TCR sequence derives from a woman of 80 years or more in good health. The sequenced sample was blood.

CDR3 residues: CASILGLGYNEQFF. CDR3 coding DNA: TGTGCCAGCATCCTAGGGCTAGGCTACAATGAGCAGTTCTTC. The chain recombines TRBV7-2 with TRBJ2-1; D is unclear. CDR1 is SGHTA, CDR2 FQGNSA, per germline. Trimming shortened V by 7 bases and J by 3 bases, and 13 bases separated the two germline ends. The length of the CDR3 is 14 residues.